These 11 T cell receptor beta chains share one sample of origin, sequenced in a study of kidney transplant recipient with SARS-CoV-2 infection. TCRdb reanalysed the reads using MiXCR and keeps one entry per CDR3 protein. Of 200,000 to 250,000 distinct CDR3 sequences listed, 29% are singletons. Source: a blood sample, taken at baseline and on roughly day 110 from a kidney transplant recipient. Every receptor here comes from a male patient in his 30s who had COVID-19 and was a kidney transplant recipient. Some T cells may be supplied by the graft donor.

As regards this clonotype: This may arise from a read error, as a much more abundant clone is one base away. The genes are TRBV30 and TRBJ1-6; TRBD1 aligns across 7 bases. This CDR3 region has 14 residues. Germline assignment: CDR1 GTSNPN and CDR2 SVGIG (reference sequence). Here the CDR3 reads CAWRPTGYNSPPHF. The CDR3 DNA is TGTGCCTGGAGACCGACAGGGTATAATTCACCCCCCCACTTT.

This clonotype appeared many times. The genes are TRBV9 and TRBJ1-2, with 7 bases lining up with TRBD1. V gave up 4 bases and J gave up 10 bases; unmatched junction bases: 10. The CDR3 contains 13 residues. Looked up from germline, CDR1 is SGDLS and CDR2 is YYNGEE. CDR3 region: CASSSRQGGFYTF. For the CDR3, the DNA is TGTGCCAGCAGCTCCCGACAGGGAGGTTTCTACACCTTC.

Worth noting for this clonotype: The junction shows a germline mismatch at one end, possibly a read error. The genes are TRBV3-1 and TRBJ1-1; D is undetermined. This CDR3 is built from 17 residues. Germline lookup yields CDR1 LGHDT and CDR2 YNNKEL (reference sequence). CDR3 bases: TGTGCCAGCAGCCAGTGGAATCCCATTTCAATTCGCACTGAGGCTTTCTTT. Its translation is CASSQWNPISIRTEAFF.

This clonotype was found many times. The V gene is TRBV12-3 or TRBV12-4, the J gene TRBJ1-6, with D unclear. V shed 3 bases and J shed 5 bases, with 14 bases lying between them. The CDR3 has 16 residues. The CDR3 DNA sequence: TGTGCCAGCAGTTTGGGTCCTATCGAGGATAATTCACCCCTCCACTTT. Translation: CASSLGPIEDNSPLHF.

A word on this clonotype: This sequence may be a read error, since a much larger clone differs from it by one base. The rearrangement joins TRBV6-5 to TRBJ1-6; D is undetermined. There are 15 residues in the CDR3. Germline V gives CDR1 MNHEY, CDR2 SVGAGI. CDR3 DNA sequence: TGTGCCAGCAATTACCACAAGGTCTATAATTCACCCCTCCACTTT. Protein product: CASNYHKVYNSPLHF.

This clonotype was counted a few times. This chain connects TRBV10-1 to TRBJ1-2; D not certain. Germline V gene sequence: CDR1 WNHNN, CDR2 SYGVQD (reference sequence). The CDR3 is 17 residues long. V lost 4 bases, J lost 4 bases, and 22 bases lay in between. Here the CDR3 reads CASSAWARSRKTYGYTF. The CDR3 region has the DNA TGCGCCAGCAGTGCCTGGGCAAGATCGCGAAAGACCTATGGCTACACCTTC.

Notes on this clonotype: This sequence may be a read error, since a much larger clone differs from it by one base. The chain links TRBV5-1 to TRBJ1-4; 10 bases agree with TRBD1. V trimming: 7 bases; J trimming: 6 bases; junction bases outside the gene matches: 6. Germline CDR1 and CDR2: SGHRS and YFSETQ. The CDR3 is made up of 14 amino acids. The CDR3 DNA follows: TGCGCCAGCCGCCTTGGACAGGGGGATGAAAAACTGTTTTTT. Encoded protein: CASRLGQGDEKLFF.

The chain links TRBV12-3 or TRBV12-4 to TRBJ2-5; 8 positions match TRBD2. The junction had 15 bases not matched to a gene; V was cut back by 8 bases and J by 7 bases. This CDR3 contains 15 residues. DNA of the CDR3: TGTGCCAGCGGTATAGCGGGACCCAATAGTGTGACCCAGTACTTC. Translation gives CASGIAGPNSVTQYF.

This clonotype was detected ten times or more. V and J are TRBV7-8 and TRBJ2-1, with TRBD2 matching over 10 bases. Germline CDR1 reads SGHVS; CDR2 reads FQNEAQ. Trimming removed 5 bases from V and 6 bases from J; junction bases left unmatched: 10. This CDR3 comprises 16 residues. The CDR3 DNA sequence: TGTGCCAGCAGCAGAGGGGGGATAGCGGGAGGCAATGAGCAGTTCTTC. Its protein product is CASSRGGIAGGNEQFF.

On this clonotype: This could be a read error, since a much larger clone is one nucleotide away. The chain combines TRBV4-3 with TRBJ1-1, with a possible D match to TRBD1 (6 bases). The CDR3 is made up of 15 amino acids. Germline values: CDR1 LGHNA, CDR2 YSLEER. Here the CDR3 reads CAGSQDFGGHTEAFF. For the CDR3, the DNA is TGCGCCGGCAGCCAAGATTTTGGGGGGCATACTGAAGCTTTCTTT.

This clonotype was recorded many times. This chain links TRBV28 with TRBJ1-2; no clear D gene. The V end lost 3 bases, the J end lost 7 bases, and 18 bases lay between the germline ends. Germline V gene data show CDR1 as MDHEN and CDR2 as SYDVKM. CDR3 length: 15 residues. The CDR3 DNA sequence: TGTGCCAGCAGTTTCGAAGTTTGGACTTCCCCTGGCTACACCTTC. It codes for CASSFEVWTSPGYTF.